A selection of T cell receptor beta chains follows, all from one sample in a study of cytomegalovirus exposure and HLA in healthy donors. Sequencing used immunoSEQ multiplex PCR; TCRdb keeps in-frame clones, though not all of them. The sample consists of roughly 130,000 clones, over 75% of them appearing once. Sequenced sample: PBMCs. All receptors come from a boy aged 10-17 years in good health and CMV-seronegative. Both conserved end residues are part of each CDR3. D genes are given only for firm matches. Clone size is stated in some rows and not others, as once, few, many or a class when expanded.

j_call | v_call | clone_size | d_call | cdr3_aa | cdr3_nt
TRBJ2-3 | TRBV5-6 | . | TRBD2 | CASSFISGGLPLTDTQYF | TGTGCCAGCAGCTTTATAAGCGGGGGCCTACCCCTCACAGATACGCAGTATTTT
TRBJ2-5 | TRBV6-1 | . | . | CASSEASGSGTQYF | TGTGCCAGCAGTGAAGCTTCCGGGTCCGGGACCCAGTACTTC
TRBJ1-3 | TRBV7-2 | . | TRBD1 | CASSPYRGLSGNTIYF | TGTGCCAGCAGTCCCTACAGGGGATTGTCCGGAAACACCATATATTTT
TRBJ2-7 | TRBV18 | . | . | CASSGTGTRSSYEQYF | TGTGCCAGCTCAGGAACCGGGACACGGAGCTCCTACGAGCAGTACTTC
TRBJ1-1 | TRBV6-1 | . | TRBD1 | CASSGRDRGSEAFF | TGTGCCAGCAGTGGCCGGGACAGGGGCTCTGAAGCTTTCTTT
TRBJ2-3 | TRBV7-2 | . | TRBD2 | CASSSSPSGLGLADTQYF | TGTGCCAGCAGCTCCTCCCCATCGGGACTAGGGTTGGCAGATACGCAGTATTTT
TRBJ2-7 | TRBV7-2 | . | TRBD2 | CASRRPGSGSPREQYF | TGTGCCAGCAGGCGCCCGGGGAGCGGGAGCCCTCGGGAGCAGTACTTC
TRBJ2-2 | TRBV19 | . | TRBD2 | CASSLAGSNTGELFF | TGTGCCAGTAGTTTAGCGGGGAGTAACACCGGGGAGCTGTTTTTT
TRBJ2-5 | TRBV7-9 | once | TRBD2 | CASFKSGTSGQGETQYF | TGTGCCAGCTTCAAATCCGGGACTAGTGGCCAGGGAGAGACCCAGTACTTC
TRBJ1-1 | TRBV7-3 | . | . | CASSLRGGLNTEAFF | TGTGCCAGCAGCCTGCGAGGGGGTTTGAACACTGAAGCTTTCTTT
TRBJ2-1 | TRBV29-1 | . | TRBD1 | CSVRGTGEEFF | TGCAGCGTTAGGGGGACAGGGGAAGAGTTCTTC
TRBJ2-2 | TRBV7-9 | . | TRBD2 | CASSSRLAGITGELFF | TGTGCCAGCAGCTCCCGTTTAGCGGGGATCACCGGGGAGCTGTTTTTT
TRBJ2-3 | TRBV9 | . | . | CASSVQASTDTQYF | TGTGCCAGCAGCGTCCAAGCGAGCACAGATACGCAGTATTTT
TRBJ1-1 | TRBV11-2 | . | . | CASSHSAGGAFF | TGTGCCAGCAGCCATTCGGCAGGAGGGGCTTTCTTT
TRBJ1-2 | TRBV9 | few | . | CASSVGANYGYTF | TGTGCCAGCAGCGTAGGGGCAAACTATGGCTACACCTTC
TRBJ1-2 | TRBV7-2 | . | TRBD1 | CASSDRVGYTF | TGTGCCAGCAGCGACAGGGTTGGCTACACCTTC
TRBJ2-3 | TRBV7-9 | . | . | CASSLATTSTDTQYF | TGTGCCAGCAGCTTAGCTACCACTAGCACAGATACGCAGTATTTT
TRBJ2-1 | TRBV19 | . | . | CASSSFDEQFF | TGTGCCAGTAGTTCTTTCGATGAGCAGTTCTTC
TRBJ2-3 | TRBV7-6 | . | . | CASSLRQQDTQYF | TGTGCCAGCAGCCTAAGACAACAGGATACGCAGTATTTT
TRBJ2-7 | TRBV7-9 | . | TRBD1 | CASSSQGAPYEQYF | TGTGCCAGCAGTTCCCAGGGGGCCCCCTACGAGCAGTACTTC
TRBJ2-7 | TRBV13 | . | . | CASSLGTHSYEQYF | TGTGCCAGCAGCTTAGGGACACATTCCTACGAGCAGTACTTC
TRBJ1-2 | TRBV7-2 | . | TRBD1 | CASSLDKGQNYGYTF | TGTGCCAGCAGCTTGGATAAGGGACAGAATTATGGCTACACCTTC
TRBJ2-1 | TRBV7-2 | few | . | CASSFVTYNEQFF | TGTGCCAGCAGCTTTGTCACCTACAATGAGCAGTTCTTC
TRBJ2-2 | TRBV6-5 | few | . | CASSRGTGELFF | TGTGCCAGCAGTCGGGGGACCGGGGAGCTGTTTTTT
TRBJ2-7 | TRBV5-5 | . | . | CASTLPGGAMNEQYF | TGTGCCAGCACCCTCCCTGGGGGGGCTATGAACGAGCAGTACTTC
TRBJ1-5 | TRBV6-5 | . | . | CASRPTVGGGQPQHF | TGTGCCAGCAGGCCAACGGTTGGGGGCGGTCAGCCCCAGCATTTT
TRBJ2-5 | TRBV29-1 | few | TRBD2 | CSVEGLAGALETQYF | TGCAGCGTTGAAGGTCTAGCGGGAGCGTTGGAGACCCAGTACTTC
TRBJ2-7 | TRBV27 | . | TRBD1 | CASSLGTGREQYF | TGTGCCAGCAGTTTGGGGACAGGGAGAGAGCAGTACTTC
TRBJ2-7 | TRBV18 | . | TRBD1 | CASSYGQGSYEQYF | TGTGCCAGCTCATACGGACAGGGATCCTACGAGCAGTACTTC
TRBJ2-5 | TRBV7-7 | . | . | CASSAGGSQETQYF | TGTGCTAGCAGCGCTGGAGGTTCCCAAGAGACCCAGTACTTC
TRBJ2-3 | TRBV2 | . | TRBD2 | CASNPSGTTDTQYF | TGTGCCAGCAACCCTAGCGGGACAACAGATACGCAGTATTTT
TRBJ1-2 | TRBV10-3 | . | . | CAISGMPGLLPRANYGYTF | TGTGCCATCAGTGGAATGCCGGGACTTCTACCCAGAGCTAACTATGGCTACACCTTC
TRBJ2-1 | TRBV5-1 | . | TRBD2 | CASSWRGLAGNEQFF | TGCGCCAGCAGCTGGAGGGGACTAGCGGGAAATGAGCAGTTCTTC
TRBJ1-5 | TRBV18 | once | . | CASSRQASQPQHF | TGTGCCAGCTCCAGACAGGCTAGTCAGCCCCAGCATTTT
TRBJ2-7 | TRBV29-1 | . | . | CSVERGYEQYF | TGCAGCGTTGAACGAGGCTACGAGCAGTACTTC
TRBJ2-3 | TRBV5-6 | . | . | CASSPLGEGENTDTQYF | TGTGCCAGCAGCCCTCTTGGGGAGGGGGAAAACACAGATACGCAGTATTTT
TRBJ1-2 | TRBV27 | . | TRBD1 | CASGQGRNYGYTF | TGTGCCAGCGGACAGGGCCGCAACTATGGCTACACCTTC
TRBJ1-5 | TRBV7-6 | . | TRBD1 | CASSPSTGTGAQVWPQHF | TGTGCCAGCAGCCCGAGCACCGGGACAGGGGCGCAGGTTTGGCCCCAGCATTTT
TRBJ2-5 | TRBV10-3 | . | TRBD2 | CAITTGLAGDNQYF | TGTGCCATCACCACAGGACTAGCGGGAGATAACCAGTACTTC
TRBJ2-7 | TRBV4-2 | few | . | CASSPSGMLLEQYF | TGTGCCAGCAGCCCATCAGGGATGCTCCTTGAGCAGTACTTC